The clone carrying this TCR beta chain was seen many times. Antigen: not known. This specimen belongs to a study of T cells after posttransplantation cyclophosphamide. CDR1 is SGHTA and CDR2 is FQGTGA in the germline V gene. V dropped 3 bases and J dropped 3; count of bases not matched to a gene: 4. CDR3 length: 15 amino acids. Study-wide findings and caveats: Donor CD8+ memory clones often dominated recipient blood repertoires at later times. TRB overlap between skin or GI tissue T cells and blood was limited. TRB clonality was highly associated with recipient CMV seropositivity and reactivation.

Here immunoSEQ multiplex PCR was the method, and the copy in TCRdb shows in-frame clones only, minus some. The sample is made up of 40,000 to 60,000 clones, none counted only once. Material for sequencing was PBMCs. The rearrangement uses TRBV7-3 and TRBJ2-2, with 7 positions matching TRBD2. The TCR was taken from a man aged 40-55 years in good health, CMV-negative, and a related stem cell transplant donor. Here the CDR3 reads CASSLISGHTGELFF. In DNA, the CDR3 is TGTGCCAGCAGCTTGATTAGCGGGCACACCGGGGAGCTGTTTTTT.